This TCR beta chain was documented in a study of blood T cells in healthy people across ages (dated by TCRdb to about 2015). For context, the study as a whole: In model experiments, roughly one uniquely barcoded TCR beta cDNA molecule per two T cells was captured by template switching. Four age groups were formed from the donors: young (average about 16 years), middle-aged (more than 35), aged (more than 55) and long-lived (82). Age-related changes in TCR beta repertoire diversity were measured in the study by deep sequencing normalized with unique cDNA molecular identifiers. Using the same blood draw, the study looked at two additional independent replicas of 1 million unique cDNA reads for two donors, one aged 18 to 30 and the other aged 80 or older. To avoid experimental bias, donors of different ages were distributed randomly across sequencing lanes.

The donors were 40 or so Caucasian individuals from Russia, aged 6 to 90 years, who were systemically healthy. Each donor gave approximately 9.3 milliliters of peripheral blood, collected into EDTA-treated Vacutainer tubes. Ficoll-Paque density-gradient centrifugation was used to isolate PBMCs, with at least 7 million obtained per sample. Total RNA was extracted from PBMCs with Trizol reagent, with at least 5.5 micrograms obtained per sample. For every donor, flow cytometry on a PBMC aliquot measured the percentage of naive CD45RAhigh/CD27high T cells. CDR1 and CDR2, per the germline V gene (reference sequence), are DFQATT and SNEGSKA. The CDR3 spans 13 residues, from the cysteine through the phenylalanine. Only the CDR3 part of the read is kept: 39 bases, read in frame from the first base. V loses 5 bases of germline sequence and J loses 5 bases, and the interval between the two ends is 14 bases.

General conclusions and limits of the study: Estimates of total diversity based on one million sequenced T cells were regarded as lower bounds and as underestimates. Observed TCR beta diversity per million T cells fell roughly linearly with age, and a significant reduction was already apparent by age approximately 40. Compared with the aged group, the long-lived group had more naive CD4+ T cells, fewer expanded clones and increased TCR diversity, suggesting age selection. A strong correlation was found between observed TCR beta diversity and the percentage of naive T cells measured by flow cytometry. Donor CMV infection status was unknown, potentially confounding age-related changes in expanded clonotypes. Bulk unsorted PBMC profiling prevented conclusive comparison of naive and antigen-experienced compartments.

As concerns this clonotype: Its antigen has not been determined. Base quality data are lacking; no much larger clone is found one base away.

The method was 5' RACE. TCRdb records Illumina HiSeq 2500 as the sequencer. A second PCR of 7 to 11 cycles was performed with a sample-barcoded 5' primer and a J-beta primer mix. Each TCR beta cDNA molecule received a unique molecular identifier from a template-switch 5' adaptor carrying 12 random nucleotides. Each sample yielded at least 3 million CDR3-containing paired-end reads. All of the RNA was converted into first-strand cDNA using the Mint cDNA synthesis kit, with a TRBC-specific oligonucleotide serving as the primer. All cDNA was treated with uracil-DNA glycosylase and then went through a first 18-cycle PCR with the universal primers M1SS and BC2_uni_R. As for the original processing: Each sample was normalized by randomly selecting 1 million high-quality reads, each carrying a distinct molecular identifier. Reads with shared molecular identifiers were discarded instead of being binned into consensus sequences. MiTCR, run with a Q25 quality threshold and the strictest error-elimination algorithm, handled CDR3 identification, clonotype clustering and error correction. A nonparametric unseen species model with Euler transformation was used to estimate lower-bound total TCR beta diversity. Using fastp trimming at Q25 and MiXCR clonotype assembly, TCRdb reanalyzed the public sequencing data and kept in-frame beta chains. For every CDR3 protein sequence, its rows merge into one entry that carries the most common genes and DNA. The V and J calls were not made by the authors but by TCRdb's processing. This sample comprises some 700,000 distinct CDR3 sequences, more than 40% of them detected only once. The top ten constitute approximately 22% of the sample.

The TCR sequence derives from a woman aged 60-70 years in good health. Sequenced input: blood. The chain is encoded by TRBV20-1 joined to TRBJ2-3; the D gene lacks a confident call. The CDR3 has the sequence CSAPIDLLDTQYF. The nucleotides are TGCAGTGCTCCCATTGACCTCCTAGATACGCAGTATTTT.